This record looks at one T cell receptor beta chain sequence and its context. The antigen is unknown. The source of the sample is a study of T cells expressing NK-cell markers. The CDR3 length is 14 residues. General study points: Questions lingered over whether expanded NKG2C+ T cell clones were HCMV-specific.

TCRdb reanalyzed the 5' RACE reads, giving one entry per CDR3 protein sequence and no DNA. This table holds 550,000 or so distinct CDR3 sequences. Sequencing used blood T cells: a sorted CD56 or NKG2C T cell subset, CD4+ or CD8+ T cells, or bulk PBMC T cells (not recorded which). V is TRBV12-3 or TRBV12-4 and J is TRBJ2-1; TCRdb designates TRBD1, a call that cannot be tested without DNA. The sequence derives from a man between 18 and 35 years old in good health. The CDR3 is CASSSSPGVSEQFF.